The present entry profiles one T cell receptor beta chain with its context. CDR3 length equals 14 residues. V was cut by 3 bases and J by 5 bases, with 13 bases left in between. This sample stems from a study of breast tumors, draining lymph nodes, adjacent tissues. MiXCR, applied by TCRdb to the multiplex PCR reads, yields one record per CDR3 protein. The table has around 50,000 distinct CDR3 sequences, about 21% seen once. The sequenced sample was breast tumor tissue. The chain uses TRBV12-3 or TRBV12-4 and TRBJ2-5; D is unclear. This TCR derives from a female donor with breast cancer. Some clones in this sample may be carry-over from other donors' samples. In DNA, the CDR3 is TGTGCCAGCAGTTTCCGGCGCCTCCGGGAGACCCAGTACTTC. Its translation: CASSFRRLRETQYF.